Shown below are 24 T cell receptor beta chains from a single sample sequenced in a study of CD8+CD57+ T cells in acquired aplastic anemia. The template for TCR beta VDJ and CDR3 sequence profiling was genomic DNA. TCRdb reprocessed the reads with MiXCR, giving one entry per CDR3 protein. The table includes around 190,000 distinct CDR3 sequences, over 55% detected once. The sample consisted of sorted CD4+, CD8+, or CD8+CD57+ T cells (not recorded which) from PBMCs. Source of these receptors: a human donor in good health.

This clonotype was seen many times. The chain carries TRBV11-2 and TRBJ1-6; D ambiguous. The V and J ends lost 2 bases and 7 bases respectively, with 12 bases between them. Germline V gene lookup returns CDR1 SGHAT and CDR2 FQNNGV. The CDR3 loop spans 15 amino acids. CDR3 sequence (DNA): TGTGCCAGCAGCTTAAACAGTTTCGACAATTCACCCCTCCACTTT. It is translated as CASSLNSFDNSPLHF.

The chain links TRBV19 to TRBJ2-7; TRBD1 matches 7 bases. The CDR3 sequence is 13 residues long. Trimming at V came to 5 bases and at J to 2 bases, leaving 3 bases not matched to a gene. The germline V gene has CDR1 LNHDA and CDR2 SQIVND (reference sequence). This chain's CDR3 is CASSDRAAYEQYF. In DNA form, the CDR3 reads TGTGCCAGTAGTGACAGGGCCGCCTACGAGCAGTACTTC. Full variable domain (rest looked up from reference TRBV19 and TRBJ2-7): DGGITQSPKYLFRKEGQNVTLSCEQNLNHDAMYWYRQDPGQGLRLIYYSQIVNDFQKGDIAEGYSVSREKKESFPLTVTSAQKNPTAFYLCASSDRAAYEQYFGPGTRLTVT.

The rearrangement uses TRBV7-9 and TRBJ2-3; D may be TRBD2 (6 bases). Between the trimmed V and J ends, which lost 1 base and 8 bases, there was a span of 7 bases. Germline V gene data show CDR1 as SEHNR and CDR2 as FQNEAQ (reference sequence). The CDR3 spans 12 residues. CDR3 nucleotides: TGTGCCAGCAGCTTAGGGGGGGTTACGCAGTATTTT. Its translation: CASSLGGVTQYF.

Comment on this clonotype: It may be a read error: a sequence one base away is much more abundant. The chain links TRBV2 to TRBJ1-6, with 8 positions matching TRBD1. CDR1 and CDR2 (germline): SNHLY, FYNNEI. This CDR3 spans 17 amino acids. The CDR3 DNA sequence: TGTGCCAGCAGTGCCCAGGGGACAGGTCGGGGTAATTTACCCCTCCACTTT. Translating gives CASSAQGTGRGNLPLHF. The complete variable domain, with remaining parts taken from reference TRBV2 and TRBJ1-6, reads EPEVTQTPSHQVTQMGQEVILRCVPISNHLYFYWYRQILGQKVEFLVSFYNNEISEKSEIFDDQFSVERPDGSNFTLKIRSTKLEDSAMYFCASSAQGTGRGNLPLHFGNGTRLTVT.

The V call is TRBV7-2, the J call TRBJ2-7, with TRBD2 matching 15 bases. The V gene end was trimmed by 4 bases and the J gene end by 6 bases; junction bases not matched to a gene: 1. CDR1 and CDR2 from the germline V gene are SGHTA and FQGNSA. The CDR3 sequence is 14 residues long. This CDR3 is CASSWTSGGVEQYF. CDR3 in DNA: TGTGCCAGCAGCTGGACTAGCGGGGGGGTCGAGCAGTACTTC.

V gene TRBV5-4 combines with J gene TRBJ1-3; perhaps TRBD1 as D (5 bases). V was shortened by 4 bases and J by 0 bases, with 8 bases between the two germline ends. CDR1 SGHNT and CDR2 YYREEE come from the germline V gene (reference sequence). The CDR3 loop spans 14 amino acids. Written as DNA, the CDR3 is TGTGCCAGCAGCCAAGGACACTCTGGAAACACCATATATTTT. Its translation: CASSQGHSGNTIYF.

The CDR3 region is CSARREGRNEQYF. As DNA, the CDR3 is TGCAGTGCTAGACGGGAGGGCCGGAACGAGCAGTACTTC. The chain joins TRBV20-1 to TRBJ2-7, with TRBD2 matching 8 bases. The CDR3 has 13 amino acids. V lost 2 bases, J lost 5 bases, and 5 bases stayed unmatched. Germline assignment: CDR1 DFQATT and CDR2 SNEGSKA (reference sequence).

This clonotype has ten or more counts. The CDR3 is CASSFSFPNEQYF. CDR3 in DNA: TGTGCCAGTAGCTTCTCCTTCCCCAACGAGCAGTACTTC. The chain has TRBV19 and TRBJ2-7; D unclear. V lost 6 bases and J 5 bases, leaving 14 bases between the germline ends. The length of the CDR3 is 13 residues. Germline V gene sequence: CDR1 LNHDA, CDR2 SQIVND (reference sequence). The full variable domain, in which reference TRBV19 and TRBJ2-7 provide the parts outside the CDR3, is DGGITQSPKYLFRKEGQNVTLSCEQNLNHDAMYWYRQDPGQGLRLIYYSQIVNDFQKGDIAEGYSVSREKKESFPLTVTSAQKNPTAFYLCASSFSFPNEQYFGPGTRLTVT.

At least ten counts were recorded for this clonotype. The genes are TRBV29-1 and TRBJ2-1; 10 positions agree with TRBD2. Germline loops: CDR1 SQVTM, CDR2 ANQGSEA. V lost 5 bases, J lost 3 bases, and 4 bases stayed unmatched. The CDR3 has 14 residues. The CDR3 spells CSVWASGSYNEQFF. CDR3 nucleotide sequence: TGCAGCGTTTGGGCTAGCGGGAGCTACAATGAGCAGTTCTTC.

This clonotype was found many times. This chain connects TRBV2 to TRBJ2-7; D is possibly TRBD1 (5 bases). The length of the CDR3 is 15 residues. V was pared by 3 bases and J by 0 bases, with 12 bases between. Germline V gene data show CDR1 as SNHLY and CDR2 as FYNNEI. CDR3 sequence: CASSEGRESSYEQYF. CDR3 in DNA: TGTGCCAGCAGTGAGGGCAGGGAAAGCTCCTACGAGCAGTACTTC. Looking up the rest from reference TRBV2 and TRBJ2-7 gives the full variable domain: EPEVTQTPSHQVTQMGQEVILRCVPISNHLYFYWYRQILGQKVEFLVSFYNNEISEKSEIFDDQFSVERPDGSNFTLKIRSTKLEDSAMYFCASSEGRESSYEQYFGPGTRLTVT.

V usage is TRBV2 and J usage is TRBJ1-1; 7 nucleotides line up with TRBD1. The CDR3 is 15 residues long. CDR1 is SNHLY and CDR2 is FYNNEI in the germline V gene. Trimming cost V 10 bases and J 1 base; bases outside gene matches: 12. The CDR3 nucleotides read TGTGCCACGGTAACCGGGACAGATGCGAACACTGAAGCTTTCTTT. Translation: CATVTGTDANTEAFF.

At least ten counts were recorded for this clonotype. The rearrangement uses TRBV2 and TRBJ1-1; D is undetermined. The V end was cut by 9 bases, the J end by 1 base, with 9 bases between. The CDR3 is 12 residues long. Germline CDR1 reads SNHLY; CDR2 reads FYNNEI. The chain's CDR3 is CARLDANTEAFF. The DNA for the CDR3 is TGTGCCAGACTAGACGCGAACACTGAAGCTTTCTTT.

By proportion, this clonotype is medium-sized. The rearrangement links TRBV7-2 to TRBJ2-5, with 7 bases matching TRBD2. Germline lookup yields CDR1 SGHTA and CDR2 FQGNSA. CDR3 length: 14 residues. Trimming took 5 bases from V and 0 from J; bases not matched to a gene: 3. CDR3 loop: CASSLTSDQETQYF. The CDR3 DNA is TGTGCCAGCAGCCTAACTAGCGACCAAGAGACCCAGTACTTC.

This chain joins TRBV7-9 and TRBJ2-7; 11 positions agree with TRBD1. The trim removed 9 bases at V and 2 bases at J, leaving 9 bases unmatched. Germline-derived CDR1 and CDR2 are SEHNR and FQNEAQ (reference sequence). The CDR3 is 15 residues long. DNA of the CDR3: TGTGCCAGACCCGGGACAGGGGGGTTCACCTACGAGCAGTACTTC. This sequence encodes CARPGTGGFTYEQYF.

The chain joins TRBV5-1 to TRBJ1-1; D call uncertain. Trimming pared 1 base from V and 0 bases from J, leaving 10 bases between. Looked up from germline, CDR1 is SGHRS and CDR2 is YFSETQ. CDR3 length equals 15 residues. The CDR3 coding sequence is TGCGCCAGCAGCTTGATGGCAGACATGAACACTGAAGCTTTCTTT. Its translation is CASSLMADMNTEAFF.

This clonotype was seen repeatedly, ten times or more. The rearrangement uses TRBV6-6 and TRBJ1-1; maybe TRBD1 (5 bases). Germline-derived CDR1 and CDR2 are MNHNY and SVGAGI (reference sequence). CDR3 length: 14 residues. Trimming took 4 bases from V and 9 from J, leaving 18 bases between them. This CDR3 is CASSSTTEQDKAFF. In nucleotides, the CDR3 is TGTGCCAGCAGTTCCACGACAGAACAGGATAAAGCTTTCTTT.

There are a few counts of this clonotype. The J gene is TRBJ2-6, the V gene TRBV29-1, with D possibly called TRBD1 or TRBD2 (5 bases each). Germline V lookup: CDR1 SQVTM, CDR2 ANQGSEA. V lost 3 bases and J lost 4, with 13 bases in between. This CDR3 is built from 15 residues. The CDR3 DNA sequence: TGCAGCGTTGATCCGGTGGGGACGGGGGCCAACGTCCTGACTTTC. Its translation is CSVDPVGTGANVLTF.

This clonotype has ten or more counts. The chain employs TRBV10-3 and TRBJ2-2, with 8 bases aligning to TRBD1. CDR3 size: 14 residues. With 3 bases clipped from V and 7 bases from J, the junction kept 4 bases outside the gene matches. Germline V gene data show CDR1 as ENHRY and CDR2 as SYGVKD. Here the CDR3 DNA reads TGTGCCATCAGTGATAAACAGGGGGTCGGGGAGCTGTTTTTT. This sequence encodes CAISDKQGVGELFF.

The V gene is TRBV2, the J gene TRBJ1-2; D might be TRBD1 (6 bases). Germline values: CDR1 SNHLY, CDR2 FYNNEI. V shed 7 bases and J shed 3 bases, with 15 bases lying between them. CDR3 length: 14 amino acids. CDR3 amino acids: CASTPGAPDYGYTF. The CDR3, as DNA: TGTGCCAGCACCCCAGGGGCGCCGGACTATGGCTACACCTTC. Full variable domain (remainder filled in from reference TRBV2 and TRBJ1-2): EPEVTQTPSHQVTQMGQEVILRCVPISNHLYFYWYRQILGQKVEFLVSFYNNEISEKSEIFDDQFSVERPDGSNFTLKIRSTKLEDSAMYFCASTPGAPDYGYTFGSGTRLTVV.

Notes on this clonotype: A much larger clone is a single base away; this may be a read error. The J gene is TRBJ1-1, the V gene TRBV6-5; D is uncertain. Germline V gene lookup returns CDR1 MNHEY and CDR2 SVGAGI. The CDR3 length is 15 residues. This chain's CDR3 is CVSSYSSPMNTEAFF. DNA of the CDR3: TGTGTCAGCAGTTACTCGTCCCCCATGAACACTGAAGCTTTCTTT.

The CDR3 region is CASSSRTETYEQYF. The DNA of the CDR3 is TGTGCCAGCAGCTCCCGGACGGAGACCTACGAGCAGTACTTC. The chain joins TRBV9 to TRBJ2-7; no reliable D call. CDR1 is SGDLS, CDR2 YYNGEE, per germline. V shed 4 bases and J shed 2 bases, with 13 bases lying between them. This CDR3 contains 14 residues.

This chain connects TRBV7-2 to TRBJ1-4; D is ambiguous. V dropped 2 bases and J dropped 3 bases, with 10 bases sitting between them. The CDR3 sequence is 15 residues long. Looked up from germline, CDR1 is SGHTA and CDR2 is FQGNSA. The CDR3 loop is CASSLLSSANEKLFF. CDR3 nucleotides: TGTGCCAGCAGCTTACTCAGTTCGGCTAATGAAAAACTGTTTTTT.

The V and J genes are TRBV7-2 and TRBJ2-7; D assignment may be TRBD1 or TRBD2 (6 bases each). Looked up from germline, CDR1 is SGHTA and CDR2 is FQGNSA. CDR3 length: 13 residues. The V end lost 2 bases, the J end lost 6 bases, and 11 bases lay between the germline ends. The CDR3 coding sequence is TGTGCCAGCAGCTTAAGGGGGGCCACCGAGCAGTACTTC. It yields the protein CASSLRGATEQYF.

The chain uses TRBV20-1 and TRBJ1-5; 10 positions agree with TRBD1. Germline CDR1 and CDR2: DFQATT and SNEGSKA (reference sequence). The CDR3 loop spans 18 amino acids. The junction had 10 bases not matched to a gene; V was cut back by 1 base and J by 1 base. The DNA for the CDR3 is TGCAGTGCTAGAGGAGACCGGGACAGGGGATCGAGCAATCAGCCCCAGCATTTT. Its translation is CSARGDRDRGSSNQPQHF.